This T cell receptor beta chain originates from a study of CD8 T cells in ankylosing spondylitis (dated by TCRdb to 2016 to 2017). A note on the overall study: T cell receptor beta repertoires were profiled in healthy donors and ankylosing spondylitis patients so that disease-linked TCR variants could be found. The full study cohort was made up of about 25 ankylosing spondylitis patients and 108 healthy donors. Samples of peripheral blood were taken, and for ankylosing spondylitis patients, synovial fluid was collected as well. Study-wide findings and limitations: A CD8+ phenotype was shown by the disease-linked clones, which were found at relatively low frequencies in peripheral blood. A TCR beta motif of roughly 8 highly homologous amino acid variants appeared characteristic of blood from ankylosing spondylitis patients. Significant enrichment of the disease-linked clones was reported in matched synovial fluid samples from ankylosing spondylitis patients. Some motif variants had previously been reported in the synovial fluid and blood of reactive arthritis patients, which suggests shared mechanisms of disease initiation.

To note about this clonotype: Its antigen is not yet known. No base quality values were provided; no much bigger clone lies one nucleotide off.

The sample was run on an Illumina HiSeq 2500. Quantitative 5'-RACE with molecular barcodes was the method used to prepare the TCR beta libraries. The source study handled its data this way. Disease-linked TCR variants were identified with a new computational method built on a probabilistic model of VDJ rearrangement. TCRdb redid the processing of the public reads, applying fastp at Q25 and MiXCR, and retained in-frame beta chains. Duplicate CDR3 protein sequences are folded into a single record with the most common DNA and genes. The V and J calls and clone size come from TCRdb's table, not from the authors' own analysis. Here the sample has roughly 220,000 distinct CDR3 sequences; 15% to 20% occur a single time. The ten largest clones capture approximately 42% of the sample. The germline V gene yields MDHEN for CDR1 and SYDVKM for CDR2. The CDR3 holds 15 amino acids from the cysteine to the phenylalanine. Left in the record is the CDR3 DNA by itself, 45 bases read in frame from the first base. V ends up 6 bases short and J 4 bases short, with an unmatched junction base count of 10.

The sample was blood, either unsorted or a sorted T cell fraction (not recorded which). This chain is built from TRBV28 and TRBJ2-5, with TRBD2 identical over 8 junction bases. The sequence derives from a male donor with ankylosing spondylitis. The nucleotide sequence is given as TGTGCCAGCAGCTGGGGTGTGCGGGAGGCAGAGACCCAGTACTTC. Its protein product is CASSWGVREAETQYF.